The rows below give T cell receptor beta chains drawn from one sample of a study of Tregs in tolerant kidney transplant recipients. Clones were sequenced by immunoSEQ multiplex PCR, and TCRdb holds only the in-frame ones, with some missing. The sample lists approximately 81,000 clones; about 91% were seen once. This sample comprised CD4+ T cells from blood (PBMCs), obtained 24 months after the transplant. These receptors came from a human patient who received a combined kidney and bone marrow transplant. Some T cells could come from the graft donor. Each CDR3 is given with its conserved first and last residue. D genes are given only for firm matches.

J gene | D gene | V gene | CDR3 protein
TRBJ2-7 | TRBD1 | TRBV5-6 | CASSVRPGTGYYEQYF
TRBJ2-2 | TRBD2 | TRBV19 | CASKRGANTGELFF
TRBJ2-1 | TRBD2 | TRBV9 | CASSVAPSGSVYSYNEQFF
TRBJ2-5 | TRBD2 | TRBV7-6 | CASSLAGGPGETQYF
TRBJ2-5 | NA | TRBV29-1 | CSPAVGASETQYF
TRBJ2-7 | NA | TRBV15 | CATSRDSFYEQYF
TRBJ2-3 | NA | TRBV7-3 | CASSSYREPTDTQYF
TRBJ2-2 | TRBD2 | TRBV5-4 | CASSDPSGGSYTGELFF
TRBJ2-2 | NA | TRBV14 | CASSRDIGELFF
TRBJ2-1 | TRBD2 | TRBV5-1 | CASSLQTSSNEQFF
TRBJ1-3 | NA | TRBV19 | CASSIIPGNTIYF
TRBJ2-3 | TRBD2 | TRBV7-9 | CASSFASGGARDTQYF
TRBJ2-3 | NA | TRBV19 | CASSADTDTQYF
TRBJ2-7 | NA | TRBV30 | CAWKIRYEQYF
TRBJ2-4 | NA | TRBV18 | CASSPLLQTPLAKNIQYF
TRBJ1-3 | NA | TRBV6-5 | CASKKTRTSGNTIYF
TRBJ1-5 | NA | TRBV2 | CASSRDTFSNQPQHF
TRBJ2-5 | NA | TRBV28 | CASGASAQETQYF
TRBJ1-3 | NA | TRBV7-9 | CASSPPPGHQRGNTIYF
TRBJ2-1 | NA | TRBV7-8 | CASHTSLAYNEQFF
TRBJ2-7 | TRBD2 | TRBV7-9 | CASSAPRGAGVREQYF
TRBJ2-1 | TRBD2 | TRBV25-1 | CASTTSGSYNEQFF
TRBJ1-4 | NA | TRBV28 | CASSGGTWEKLFF
TRBJ1-2 | TRBD1 | TRBV4-3 | CASSFGPDRDWTNGYTF
TRBJ2-3 | NA | TRBV2 | CASLTSTSADTQYF
TRBJ1-1 | NA | TRBV28 | CASSSLGGKGTEAFF
TRBJ2-1 | NA | TRBV7-6 | CASSLFLEGVDEQFF
TRBJ1-3 | TRBD1 | TRBV9 | CASSVSRDRLFGNTIYF
TRBJ1-1 | NA | TRBV6-5 | CASSYSGGNTEAFF
TRBJ1-5 | TRBD1 | TRBV7-2 | CASSRWTGNSAYSNQPQHF
TRBJ2-5 | TRBD2 | TRBV19 | CASSIGLAGMNIETQYF
TRBJ2-7 | TRBD1 | TRBV6-1 | CASSETGGGDEQYF
TRBJ2-3 | NA | TRBV7-8 | CASSLGSTLQDTQYF
TRBJ2-2 | NA | TRBV19 | CASLDLTGPNGELFF
TRBJ2-7 | NA | TRBV2 | CASRRAYEQYF
TRBJ1-3 | NA | TRBV6-6 | CASSYREAGNTIYF
TRBJ1-2 | NA | TRBV5-4 | CASSLDSFSYGYTF
TRBJ2-5 | NA | TRBV20-1 | CSGLLQETQYF
TRBJ1-5 | TRBD1 | TRBV19 | CASSPTGGFEQPQHF
TRBJ2-1 | NA | TRBV10-1 | CASSNGEQFF
TRBJ2-7 | TRBD1 | TRBV4-1 | CASSQTGQAPWNRYF
TRBJ1-5 | NA | TRBV19 | CASSIWTENQPQHF
TRBJ1-2 | NA | TRBV5-6 | CASTRNYGYTF
TRBJ1-3 | NA | TRBV19 | CASSMGDFMSSGNTIYF
TRBJ2-1 | NA | TRBV14 | CASSQGRRNEQFF
TRBJ2-5 | NA | TRBV30 | CAWRGGETQYF
TRBJ1-4 | NA | TRBV5-5 | CASSLAGQATNEKLFF
TRBJ1-6 | NA | TRBV28 | CASSSPDNSPLHF
TRBJ1-1 | NA | TRBV19 | CASSAFGGIAEAFF
TRBJ1-1 | NA | TRBV30 | CAWTLGYRVNTEAFF
TRBJ2-1 | TRBD2 | TRBV9 | CASSVTLSGREENEQFF
TRBJ1-5 | TRBD1 | TRBV4-1 | CASSLRDSFGNNQPQHF
TRBJ2-3 | TRBD1 | TRBV6-6 | CASSSPGQARGNTQYF